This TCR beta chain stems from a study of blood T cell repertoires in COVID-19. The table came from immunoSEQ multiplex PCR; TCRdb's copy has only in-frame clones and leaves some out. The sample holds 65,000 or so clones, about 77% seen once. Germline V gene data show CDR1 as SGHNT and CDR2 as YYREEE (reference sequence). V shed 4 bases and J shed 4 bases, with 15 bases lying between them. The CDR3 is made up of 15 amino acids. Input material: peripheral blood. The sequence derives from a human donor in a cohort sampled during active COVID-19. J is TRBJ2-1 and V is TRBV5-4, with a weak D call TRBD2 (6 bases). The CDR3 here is CASSLRAGGYNEQFF. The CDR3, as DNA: TGTGCCAGCAGCCTTCGAGCGGGCGGATACAATGAGCAGTTCTTC.